Listed below are T cell receptor beta chains from one sample, sequenced in a study of CD8 T cells in Susac syndrome. One entry per CDR3 protein, called by TCRdb with MiXCR from the immunoSEQ multiplex PCR reads. The sample comprises about 240,000 distinct CDR3 sequences, almost 97% of which are singletons, and 0.095% to 0.12% rests with the top ten. Source material: CD4+ T cells from PBMCs. All receptors come from a human donor with Susac syndrome. Both conserved end residues are trimmed from each CDR3. The order of the fields is J gene, V gene, D gene, clone size, CDR3 protein. A D gene is named only where the DNA matches it firmly. Clone size is shown for a subset of rows, as once, few, many or a class of expanded clone.

>TRBJ2-3|TRBV13|TRBD2|-
ASSSLAGGKPDTQY
>TRBJ2-2|TRBV29-1|-|-
SAWETGVKGDLLTGELF
>TRBJ1-5|TRBV30|-|-
AWGGQSDQPQH
>TRBJ1-2|TRBV10-3|TRBD1|-
AITRTGGDYGYT
>TRBJ1-3|TRBV7-6|-|-
ASSLGRSGTIY
>TRBJ2-7|TRBV29-1|-|-
SVPLQGSHEQY
>TRBJ2-7|TRBV20-1|TRBD2|-
SASRSGSPEQY
>TRBJ2-1|TRBV7-3|TRBD2|-
ASSLSSGIYNEQF
>TRBJ1-1|TRBV30|TRBD1|once
AWTPGGTEAF
>TRBJ2-3|TRBV30|TRBD2|-
ATNLRERTQY
>TRBJ2-3|TRBV12-3/TRBV12-4|TRBD1|-
ASTPGTGISDTQY
>TRBJ2-5|TRBV12-3/TRBV12-4|-|-
ASSLEAGSQETQY
>TRBJ1-2|TRBV20-1|-|-
SAGGEASYGYT
>TRBJ2-3|TRBV7-2|-|-
ASSLAFTDTQY
>TRBJ2-1|TRBV5-6|TRBD2|-
ASSLELAGSGNEQF
>TRBJ2-7|TRBV29-1|-|-
SVSESSSYEQY
>TRBJ1-2|TRBV7-2|-|once
ASSLTTDSFNYGYT
>TRBJ2-7|TRBV20-1|TRBD1|-
SAGDRAPYEQY
>TRBJ2-3|TRBV20-1|TRBD2|-
SAFKVAGGPKNTQY
>TRBJ2-1|TRBV18|TRBD2|-
ASSPGTSGSHEQF
>TRBJ2-4|TRBV7-8|TRBD1|-
ASSLQERQGLTHIQY
>TRBJ2-2|TRBV4-2|TRBD2|-
ASSQDGNRPSGRVNTGELF